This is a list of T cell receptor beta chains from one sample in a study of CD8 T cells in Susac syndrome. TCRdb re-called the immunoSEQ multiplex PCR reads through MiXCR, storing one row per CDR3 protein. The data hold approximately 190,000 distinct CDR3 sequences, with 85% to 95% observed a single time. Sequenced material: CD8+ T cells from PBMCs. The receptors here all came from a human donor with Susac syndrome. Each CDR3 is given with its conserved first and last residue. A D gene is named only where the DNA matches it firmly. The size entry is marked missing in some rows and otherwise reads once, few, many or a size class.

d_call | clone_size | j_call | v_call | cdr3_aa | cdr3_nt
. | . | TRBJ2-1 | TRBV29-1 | CSVEGSGLYNEQFF | TGCAGCGTTGAAGGGTCAGGGCTATACAATGAGCAGTTCTTC
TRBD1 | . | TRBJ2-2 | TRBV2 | CASSRGQDQKELFF | TGTGCCAGCAGTAGAGGACAGGACCAGAAGGAGCTGTTTTTT
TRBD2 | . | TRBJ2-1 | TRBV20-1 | CSATKGSGSSYNEQFF | TGCAGTGCCACAAAGGGTAGCGGGAGTTCCTACAATGAGCAGTTCTTC
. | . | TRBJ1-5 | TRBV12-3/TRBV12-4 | CASSFGSINQPQHF | TGTGCCAGCAGTTTTGGGTCAATCAATCAGCCCCAGCATTTT
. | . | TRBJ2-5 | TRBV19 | CASNPGTLQETQYF | TGTGCCAGTAACCCAGGAACCCTCCAAGAGACCCAGTACTTC
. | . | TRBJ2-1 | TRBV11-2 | CASSLSANEQFF | TGTGCCAGCAGCTTGAGCGCCAATGAGCAGTTCTTC
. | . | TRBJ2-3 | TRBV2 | CASTSWAGEGTDTQYF | TGTGCCAGCACCAGTTGGGCGGGTGAAGGCACAGATACGCAGTATTTT
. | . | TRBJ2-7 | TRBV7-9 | CPYSACVPYEQYF | TGTCCCTATTCAGCCTGTGTTCCCTACGAGCAGTACTTC
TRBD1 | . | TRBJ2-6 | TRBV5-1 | CASSLDGRGRDVRGANVLTF | TGCGCCAGCAGCTTGGATGGCAGGGGGCGCGATGTGAGAGGGGCCAACGTCCTGACTTTC
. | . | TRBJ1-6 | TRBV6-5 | CASSYSNLEAYNSPLHF | TGTGCCAGCAGTTACTCAAATCTAGAGGCCTATAATTCACCCCTCCACTTT
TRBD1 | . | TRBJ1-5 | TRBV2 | CASKQGDVSNQPQHF | TGTGCCAGCAAACAGGGGGATGTGAGCAATCAGCCCCAGCATTTT
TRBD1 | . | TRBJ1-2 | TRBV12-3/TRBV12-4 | CASSGEAGGSSYGYTF | TGTGCCAGCAGCGGGGAGGCAGGGGGAAGTTCTTATGGCTACACCTTC
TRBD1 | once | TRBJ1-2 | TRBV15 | CATSRQTGDHYGYTF | TGTGCCACCAGCAGGCAAACAGGGGATCACTATGGCTACACCTTC
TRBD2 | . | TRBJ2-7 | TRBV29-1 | CSVNPGGTYEQYF | TGCAGCGTAAACCCGGGGGGGACCTACGAGCAGTACTTC
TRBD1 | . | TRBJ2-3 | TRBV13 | CASSLETGADTQYF | TGTGCCAGCAGCTTAGAGACAGGGGCAGATACGCAGTATTTT
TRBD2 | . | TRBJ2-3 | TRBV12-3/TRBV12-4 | CASRPAGGTDTQYF | TGTGCCAGCAGGCCAGCGGGAGGTACAGATACGCAGTATTTT
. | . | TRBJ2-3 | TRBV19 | CASRGRGASTDTQYF | TGTGCCAGTAGGGGCCGAGGGGCTAGCACAGATACGCAGTATTTT